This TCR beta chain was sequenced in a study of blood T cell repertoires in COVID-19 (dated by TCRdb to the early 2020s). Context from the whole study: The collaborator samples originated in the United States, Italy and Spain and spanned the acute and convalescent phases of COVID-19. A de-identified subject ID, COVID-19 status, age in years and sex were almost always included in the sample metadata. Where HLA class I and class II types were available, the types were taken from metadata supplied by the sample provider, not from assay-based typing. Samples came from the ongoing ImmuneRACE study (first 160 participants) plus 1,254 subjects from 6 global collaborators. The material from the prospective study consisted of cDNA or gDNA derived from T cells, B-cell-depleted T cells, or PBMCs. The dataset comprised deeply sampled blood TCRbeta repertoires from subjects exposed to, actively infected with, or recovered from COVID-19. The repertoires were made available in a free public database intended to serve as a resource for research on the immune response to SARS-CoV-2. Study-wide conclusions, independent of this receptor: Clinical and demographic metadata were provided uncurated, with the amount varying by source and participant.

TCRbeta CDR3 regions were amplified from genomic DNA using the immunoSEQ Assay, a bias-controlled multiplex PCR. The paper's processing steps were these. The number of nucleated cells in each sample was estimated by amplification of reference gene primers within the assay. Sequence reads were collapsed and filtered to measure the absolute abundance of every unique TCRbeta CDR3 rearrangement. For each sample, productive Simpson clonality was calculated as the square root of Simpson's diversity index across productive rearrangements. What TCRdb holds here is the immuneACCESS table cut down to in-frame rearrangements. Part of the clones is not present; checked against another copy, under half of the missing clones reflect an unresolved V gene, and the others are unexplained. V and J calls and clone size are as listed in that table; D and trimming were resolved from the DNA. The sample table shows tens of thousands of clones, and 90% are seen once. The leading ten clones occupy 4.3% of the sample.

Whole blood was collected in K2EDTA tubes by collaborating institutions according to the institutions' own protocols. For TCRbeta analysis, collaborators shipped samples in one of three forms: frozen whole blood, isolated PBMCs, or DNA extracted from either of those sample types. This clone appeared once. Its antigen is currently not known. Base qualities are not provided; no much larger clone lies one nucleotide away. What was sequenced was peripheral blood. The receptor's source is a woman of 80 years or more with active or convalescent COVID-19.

The CDR3 amino acid sequence is: CATSDFQGAPTGELFF. In nucleotide form, the sequence is TGTGCCACCAGTGATTTTCAGGGGGCGCCCACCGGGGAGCTGTTTTTT. The chain couples TRBV24-1 to TRBJ2-2; TRBD1 matches 8 bases in the middle. The junction shows trimming of 1 base on V and 4 bases on J, and the gene matches do not reach 4 bases of it. Reading from cysteine to phenylalanine, the CDR3 counts 16 amino acids. Only CDR3 DNA is held: 48 bases, read in frame from base 1. The germline V gene encodes CDR1 KGHDR and CDR2 SFDVKD.